These 8 T cell receptor beta chains originate from one sample sequenced in a study of blood T cell repertoires in COVID-19. Assay used: immunoSEQ multiplex PCR; TCRdb lists only in-frame clones, some missing. The sample yields about 96,000 clones, roughly 89% seen once. Material for sequencing was peripheral blood. These receptors originate from a human donor with COVID-19, enrolled during active disease. The donor label of this sample is uncertain.

In DNA, the CDR3 is TGTGCCAGCAGTTACTCGTCCGGGACAGAGTACAATGAGCAGTTCTTC. Translated, it gives CASSYSSGTEYNEQFF. The V gene is TRBV6-5, the J gene TRBJ2-1, with 7 nucleotides matching TRBD1. This CDR3 comprises 16 residues. Trimming at V came to 0 bases and at J to 4 bases, leaving 6 bases not matched to a gene. Germline CDR1 and CDR2: MNHEY and SVGAGI.

The V call is TRBV7-9, the J call TRBJ1-1; D uncertain. Trimming stripped 5 bases from V and 1 base from J, with 23 bases between. Germline V CDR1 and CDR2: SEHNR, FQNEAQ (reference sequence). The CDR3 runs to 18 residues. CDR3 residues: CASSLGRWSGGGNTEAFF. CDR3 nucleotides: TGTGCCAGCAGCCTCGGGCGATGGTCGGGAGGAGGGAACACTGAAGCTTTCTTT.

The rearrangement joins TRBV6-5 to TRBJ1-1; the D gene is possibly TRBD1 (6 bases). The germline gives CDR1 MNHEY, CDR2 SVGAGI. CDR3 length equals 15 residues. V lost 2 bases and J lost 2, with 12 bases in between. The CDR3 here is CASSYAGARNTEAFF. The CDR3 DNA is TGTGCCAGCAGTTACGCAGGGGCGCGTAACACTGAAGCTTTCTTT.

The chain recombines TRBV6-5 with TRBJ1-2; tentatively, D is TRBD1 (5 bases). Trimming cost V 0 bases and J 8 bases, with 10 bases left between them. The CDR3 is 13 residues long. The germline V gene encodes CDR1 MNHEY and CDR2 SVGAGI. The CDR3 loop reads CASSYSTGLGYTF. CDR3 bases: TGTGCCAGCAGTTACTCGACGGGACTCGGCTACACCTTC.

This clone was counted a single time. The rearrangement joins TRBV5-1 to TRBJ1-6, with D unclear. The CDR3 has 15 residues. V was cut by 0 bases and J by 6 bases, with 10 bases left in between. Germline V CDR1 and CDR2: SGHRS, YFSETQ. Written as DNA, the CDR3 is TGCGCCAGCAGCTTGGATCTGGGAGGTAATTCACCCCTCCACTTT. The encoded protein is CASSLDLGGNSPLHF.

This chain uses TRBV30 with TRBJ1-5, with D unclear. V was shortened by 0 bases and J by 0 bases, with 6 bases between the two germline ends. The CDR3 runs 14 residues. Germline values: CDR1 GTSNPN, CDR2 SVGIG (reference sequence). The CDR3 sequence is CAWSVLGSNQPQHF. CDR3 nucleotide sequence: TGTGCCTGGAGTGTACTTGGTAGCAATCAGCCCCAGCATTTT.

The chain is built from TRBV11-2 and TRBJ2-3; 10 bases match TRBD2. The CDR3 has 17 residues. From germline, CDR1 is SGHAT and CDR2 FQNNGV. The trim removed 0 bases at V and 1 base at J, leaving 4 bases unmatched. The CDR3 coding sequence is TGTGCCAGCAGCTTAGATCTCCTAGCGGGGGGCACAGATACGCAGTATTTT. This encodes CASSLDLLAGGTDTQYF.

The rearrangement links TRBV7-8 to TRBJ2-1, with 10 positions matching TRBD2. The junction had 16 bases not matched to a gene; V was cut back by 5 bases and J by 0 bases. CDR1 SGHVS and CDR2 FQNEAQ come from the germline V gene. CDR3 length: 20 residues. CDR3 nucleotides: TGTGCCAGCAGCCTCCGACTAGCGGGCAAGTTTACGAGCTCCTACAATGAGCAGTTCTTC. It encodes CASSLRLAGKFTSSYNEQFF.